This TCR beta chain appears in the sequencing data of a study of T cell responses to AZD1222 COVID-19 vaccine. On the study more broadly: Recipients boosted at about 4 weeks or about 12 weeks are pooled. Study observations and caveats: Spike was spanned by vaccine-associated CD4 TCRs, which were dominant at 160-218 and 743-854. The donor group comprised mostly white British people and more females; the analysis possibly underestimated clonal diversity. Baseline antibody screening turned up just six seropositive AZD1222 recipients.

Unmatched junction bases numbered 1, after V lost 3 bases and J lost 5 bases. Germline CDR1 is MDHEN and CDR2 is SYDVKM. This CDR3 region has 14 residues. In the case of this clone: The target antigen is unknown.

Measured with immunoSEQ multiplex PCR; TCRdb has only the in-frame clones, and not every one. Counted here are more than 95,000 clones, about 90% occurring once; the ten biggest clones make up roughly 7.4%. The rearrangement joins TRBV28 to TRBJ1-5; 10 nucleotides line up with TRBD1. The receptor was isolated from an adult in good health. Material: peripheral blood, obtained on day 0 of AZD1222 vaccination. CDR3 amino acids: CASSFGQGDQPQHF. CDR3 DNA: TGTGCCAGCAGTTTCGGACAGGGGGATCAGCCCCAGCATTTT.